A selection of T cell receptor beta chains follows, all from one sample in a study of blood T cell repertoires in COVID-19. Measured with immunoSEQ multiplex PCR; TCRdb has only the in-frame clones, and not every one. The table lists over 65,000 clones, approximately 86% of them singletons. Sample: peripheral blood. These receptors were taken from an elderly man with active COVID-19. Both conserved end residues are part of each CDR3. Fields, in order: D gene, clone size, V gene, J gene, CDR3 DNA, CDR3 protein. D genes are given only for firm matches. Clone size appears in some rows only: once, few, many, or a class for an expanded clone.

d_call: -; clone_size: -; v_call: TRBV5-1; j_call: TRBJ1-4; cdr3_nt: TGCGCCAGCAACCTAGGTCGTGGGTCCTCCCCAACTAATGAAAAACTGTTTTTT; cdr3_aa: CASNLGRGSSPTNEKLFF
d_call: -; clone_size: -; v_call: TRBV7-2; j_call: TRBJ1-1; cdr3_nt: TGTGCCAGCAGCCCTCGGGAGGGGGGCACTGAAGCTTTCTTT; cdr3_aa: CASSPREGGTEAFF
d_call: -; clone_size: once; v_call: TRBV12-3/TRBV12-4; j_call: TRBJ2-5; cdr3_nt: TGTGCCAGCAGTTTGGGGGCAGAGACCCAGTACTTC; cdr3_aa: CASSLGAETQYF
d_call: TRBD1; clone_size: once; v_call: TRBV11-3; j_call: TRBJ2-1; cdr3_nt: TGTGCCAGCAGTAAATCTACAGGGGTGGGGGACAATGAGCAGTTCTTC; cdr3_aa: CASSKSTGVGDNEQFF
d_call: -; clone_size: -; v_call: TRBV15; j_call: TRBJ1-4; cdr3_nt: TGTGCCACCAGCAGAGAGGGGACAAGTAATGAAAAACTGTTTTTT; cdr3_aa: CATSREGTSNEKLFF
d_call: -; clone_size: -; v_call: TRBV20-1; j_call: TRBJ2-3; cdr3_nt: TGCAGTGCCGTAACAGATACGCAGTATTTT; cdr3_aa: CSAVTDTQYF
d_call: TRBD1; clone_size: -; v_call: TRBV7-2; j_call: TRBJ1-5; cdr3_nt: TGTGCCAGCAGCTTCGACAGGGTTGGTAGCAATCAGCCCCAGCATTTT; cdr3_aa: CASSFDRVGSNQPQHF
d_call: -; clone_size: -; v_call: TRBV20-1; j_call: TRBJ2-7; cdr3_nt: TGCAGTGCGGCGGGATACGAGCAGTACTTC; cdr3_aa: CSAAGYEQYF
d_call: TRBD2; clone_size: -; v_call: TRBV7-2; j_call: TRBJ2-5; cdr3_nt: TGTGCCAGCAGCCCCAGGCAGCGGGGGGTTCAAGAGACCCAGTACTTC; cdr3_aa: CASSPRQRGVQETQYF
d_call: -; clone_size: -; v_call: TRBV24-1; j_call: TRBJ2-5; cdr3_nt: TGTGCCACCAGTGATTCAGGGATTCAGGGAAACCAAGAGACCCAGTACTTC; cdr3_aa: CATSDSGIQGNQETQYF
d_call: -; clone_size: -; v_call: TRBV25-1; j_call: TRBJ1-2; cdr3_nt: TGTGCCAGCTCCTCCCCTGGGACAACGTATGGCTACACCTTC; cdr3_aa: CASSSPGTTYGYTF
d_call: -; clone_size: once; v_call: TRBV7-2; j_call: TRBJ1-2; cdr3_nt: TGTGCCAGCAGCCTATCTAGTGATCAGGGCTACACCTTC; cdr3_aa: CASSLSSDQGYTF
d_call: -; clone_size: -; v_call: TRBV9; j_call: TRBJ2-7; cdr3_nt: TGTGCCAGCAGCGCCAAACAGGGTTCCTACTACGAGCAGTACTTC; cdr3_aa: CASSAKQGSYYEQYF
d_call: TRBD2; clone_size: -; v_call: TRBV30; j_call: TRBJ2-2; cdr3_nt: TGTGCCTGGAGTTTAACGACTAGCGGGGGCACCGGGGAGCTGTTTTTT; cdr3_aa: CAWSLTTSGGTGELFF
d_call: TRBD1; clone_size: -; v_call: TRBV29-1; j_call: TRBJ1-5; cdr3_nt: TGCAGCGTTCATCCCCGACAGGGGGCAGTTCATCAGCCCCAGCATTTT; cdr3_aa: CSVHPRQGAVHQPQHF
d_call: TRBD1; clone_size: -; v_call: TRBV3-1/TRBV3-2; j_call: TRBJ1-1; cdr3_nt: TGTGCCAGCAGCCATGCCGGGACAGGGAACACTGAAGCTTTCTTT; cdr3_aa: CASSHAGTGNTEAFF
d_call: TRBD1; clone_size: -; v_call: TRBV4-1; j_call: TRBJ1-3; cdr3_nt: TGCGCCAGCAGCCAAGCGTTTGACAGGGGGTACACCATATATTTT; cdr3_aa: CASSQAFDRGYTIYF
d_call: -; clone_size: -; v_call: TRBV4-3; j_call: TRBJ2-1; cdr3_nt: TGCGCCAGCAGCCAAGATCTGTTTGTGGGGGGTGAGCAGTTCTTC; cdr3_aa: CASSQDLFVGGEQFF
d_call: TRBD2; clone_size: -; v_call: TRBV5-1; j_call: TRBJ2-7; cdr3_nt: TGCGCCAGCAGCTTGGAGTCGGGAGGGCCCAGCGAGCAGTACTTC; cdr3_aa: CASSLESGGPSEQYF
d_call: -; clone_size: -; v_call: TRBV7-9; j_call: TRBJ2-1; cdr3_nt: TGTGCCAGCGGGGTGGGACAAGCGTTAGTTACCTACAATGAGCAGTTCTTC; cdr3_aa: CASGVGQALVTYNEQFF
d_call: TRBD2; clone_size: -; v_call: TRBV18; j_call: TRBJ2-5; cdr3_nt: TGTGCCAGCTCACCCACAAGACTAGCGGGAGTAGGTGAGACCCAGTACTTC; cdr3_aa: CASSPTRLAGVGETQYF
d_call: TRBD1; clone_size: -; v_call: TRBV7-9; j_call: TRBJ1-6; cdr3_nt: TGTGCCAGCAGCGCGTCCGGGACAGGGCGGTCACCCCTCCACTTT; cdr3_aa: CASSASGTGRSPLHF
d_call: -; clone_size: -; v_call: TRBV29-1; j_call: TRBJ2-3; cdr3_nt: TGCAGCGTTCGGGAAACCACCGGGACTAGCACAGATACGCAGTATTTT; cdr3_aa: CSVRETTGTSTDTQYF
d_call: TRBD1; clone_size: -; v_call: TRBV6-5; j_call: TRBJ1-1; cdr3_nt: TGTGCCAGCAGCCCAGACAGGGTGATGAACACTGAAGCTTTCTTT; cdr3_aa: CASSPDRVMNTEAFF
d_call: TRBD2; clone_size: few; v_call: TRBV4-2; j_call: TRBJ2-7; cdr3_nt: TGTGCCAGCAGCCAAGAGTGGAAGGGGCGGGGGGGCCTGGACGAGCAGTACTTC; cdr3_aa: CASSQEWKGRGGLDEQYF
d_call: -; clone_size: many; v_call: TRBV11-2; j_call: TRBJ1-1; cdr3_nt: TGTGCCAGCAGCTTAGGTTACATCGGGGGGGGCGCGAACACTGAAGCTTTCTTT; cdr3_aa: CASSLGYIGGGANTEAFF
d_call: TRBD2; clone_size: -; v_call: TRBV27; j_call: TRBJ2-1; cdr3_nt: TGTGCCAGCAGGGCTAGCGGGAGTAATGAGCAGTTCTTC; cdr3_aa: CASRASGSNEQFF
d_call: -; clone_size: -; v_call: TRBV19; j_call: TRBJ2-1; cdr3_nt: TGTGCCAGTAGTAGGCCCCTCTCTAGTTCCCATGAGCAGTTCTTC; cdr3_aa: CASSRPLSSSHEQFF
d_call: TRBD1; clone_size: -; v_call: TRBV7-2; j_call: TRBJ2-2; cdr3_nt: TGTGCCAGCAGCCTGGGACAGCTGAACACCGGGGAGCTGTTTTTT; cdr3_aa: CASSLGQLNTGELFF
d_call: TRBD1; clone_size: -; v_call: TRBV11-2; j_call: TRBJ1-5; cdr3_nt: TGTGCCAGCAGCTTAGGGACAGGGAACCAGCCCCAGCATTTT; cdr3_aa: CASSLGTGNQPQHF
d_call: TRBD1; clone_size: -; v_call: TRBV5-1; j_call: TRBJ1-1; cdr3_nt: TGCGCCAGCAGCTTAGAGCAGACAGGGCGGAACACTGAAGCTTTCTTT; cdr3_aa: CASSLEQTGRNTEAFF
d_call: -; clone_size: -; v_call: TRBV3-1/TRBV3-2; j_call: TRBJ2-7; cdr3_nt: TGTGCCAGCAGCCAAGCCCCGGGAGCACGATACGAGCAGTACTTC; cdr3_aa: CASSQAPGARYEQYF
d_call: TRBD2; clone_size: -; v_call: TRBV11-2; j_call: TRBJ2-7; cdr3_nt: TGTGCCAGCAGTATCGTTAGCGGGAGGGCCGGGGAGCAGTACTTC; cdr3_aa: CASSIVSGRAGEQYF
d_call: -; clone_size: -; v_call: TRBV6-6; j_call: TRBJ1-2; cdr3_nt: TGTGCCAGCAGAAAGGAGGCTGGAGGGCTCAGATATGGCTACACCTTC; cdr3_aa: CASRKEAGGLRYGYTF
d_call: -; clone_size: once; v_call: TRBV3-1/TRBV3-2; j_call: TRBJ1-2; cdr3_nt: TGTGCCAGCAGCCCCAGGGCGGAAAACTATGGCTACACCTTC; cdr3_aa: CASSPRAENYGYTF
d_call: -; clone_size: once; v_call: TRBV11-2; j_call: TRBJ2-7; cdr3_nt: TGTGCCAGCAGCCGCGGGAATGACTACGAGCAGTACTTC; cdr3_aa: CASSRGNDYEQYF
d_call: -; clone_size: -; v_call: TRBV6-2/TRBV6-3; j_call: TRBJ1-5; cdr3_nt: TGTGCCAGCAGTTACGCGGCAGGGAATAGCAATCAGCCCCAGCATTTT; cdr3_aa: CASSYAAGNSNQPQHF
d_call: -; clone_size: -; v_call: TRBV7-6; j_call: TRBJ1-1; cdr3_nt: TGTGCCAGCAGCTCGCAGTCGAACACTGAAGCTTTCTTT; cdr3_aa: CASSSQSNTEAFF
d_call: TRBD1; clone_size: once; v_call: TRBV7-9; j_call: TRBJ1-2; cdr3_nt: TGTGCCAGTAACCGGGGACAGGGAAGCTATGGCTACACCTTC; cdr3_aa: CASNRGQGSYGYTF
d_call: -; clone_size: -; v_call: TRBV19; j_call: TRBJ2-2; cdr3_nt: TGTGCCAAATCCCGGGACTTGAACACCGGGGAGCTGTTTTTT; cdr3_aa: CAKSRDLNTGELFF
d_call: -; clone_size: -; v_call: TRBV12-3/TRBV12-4; j_call: TRBJ1-2; cdr3_nt: TGTGCCAGCAGTGCCGGGGGATATGGCTACACCTTC; cdr3_aa: CASSAGGYGYTF
d_call: -; clone_size: -; v_call: TRBV2; j_call: TRBJ2-1; cdr3_nt: TGTGCCAGCAGTGATCAGGGCTCCTACAATGAGCAGTTCTTC; cdr3_aa: CASSDQGSYNEQFF
d_call: TRBD1; clone_size: medium-sized; v_call: TRBV4-3; j_call: TRBJ1-2; cdr3_nt: TGCGCCAGCAGCCAAGTGCCAGACAGGGATGGCTACACCTTC; cdr3_aa: CASSQVPDRDGYTF
d_call: -; clone_size: once; v_call: TRBV11-2; j_call: TRBJ1-1; cdr3_nt: TGTGCCAGCAGCTCCAGACACCTGAACACTGAAGCTTTCTTT; cdr3_aa: CASSSRHLNTEAFF
d_call: TRBD2; clone_size: -; v_call: TRBV4-1; j_call: TRBJ2-1; cdr3_nt: TGCGCCAGCAGCCAAGATCGCCTAGCGGGAGTAGTGTATGAGCAGTTCTTC; cdr3_aa: CASSQDRLAGVVYEQFF
d_call: -; clone_size: -; v_call: TRBV11-1; j_call: TRBJ1-4; cdr3_nt: TGTGCCAGCAGCCCTAAAGCTCAGAGGGAAAAACTGTTTTTT; cdr3_aa: CASSPKAQREKLFF
d_call: -; clone_size: -; v_call: TRBV4-1; j_call: TRBJ1-5; cdr3_nt: TGCGCCAGCAGCCAAGACTCAGGGGCGGTCAATCAGCCCCAGCATTTT; cdr3_aa: CASSQDSGAVNQPQHF
d_call: TRBD1; clone_size: -; v_call: TRBV25-1; j_call: TRBJ2-2; cdr3_nt: TGTGCCAGCCCGGGACAGGGGTTAACCGGGGAGCTGTTTTTT; cdr3_aa: CASPGQGLTGELFF